A single sample gave rise to the 3 T cell receptor beta chains below, sequenced in a study of T cells in Graves' hyperthyroidism and ophthalmopathy. Amplified TCR beta CDR3 regions derived from RNA transcripts. First-round RT-PCR targeting the TCR CDR3 was performed with the HTBI primer set. TCRdb independently ran MiXCR on the multiplex PCR reads; one entry per CDR3 protein. Here the sample spans more than 350,000 distinct CDR3 sequences, about 15% being singletons. The sequenced sample was blood. These receptors all come from a woman aged 25 to 39 with Graves' hyperthyroidism that later progressed to Graves' ophthalmopathy.

The chain has TRBV12-3 or TRBV12-4 and TRBJ1-5; D may be TRBD1 (6 bases). This CDR3 has 14 residues. Trimming left V 5 bases short and J 11 bases short, with 19 bases between. The chain's CDR3 is CASSHRDTSMSQHF. DNA for the CDR3: TGTGCCAGCAGTCACCGGGACACCTCGATGTCCCAGCATTTT.

The J gene is TRBJ2-5, the V gene TRBV4-1, with D perhaps matching TRBD1 (5 bases). The CDR3 runs to 15 residues. CDR1 is MGHRA, CDR2 YSYEKL, per germline. Deletions cut 1 base from V and 0 bases from J, with 9 bases between. The CDR3 is CASSQGGPYQETQYF. The CDR3 DNA follows: TGCGCCAGCAGCCAAGGGGGCCCGTACCAAGAGACCCAGTACTTC.

Many counts were recorded for this clonotype. The rearrangement joins TRBV10-3 to TRBJ2-1, with TRBD1 matching over 11 bases. Germline V gene sequence: CDR1 ENHRY, CDR2 SYGVKD. Losses at the gene ends were 3 bases for V and 7 bases for J; bases not matched to a gene: 11. CDR3 size: 17 residues. The CDR3 DNA follows: TGTGCCATCAGTGACCCCCCTCGGACAGGGGGCAGGAATGAGCAGTTCTTC. Protein product: CAISDPPRTGGRNEQFF.